The present entry profiles one TCR beta chain with its context. The antigen is undetermined. 60 Vbeta and 13 Jbeta primers were used in PCR. Using immunoSEQ multiplex PCR, the repertoire was profiled, and TCRdb retains in-frame clones only, with some absent. The sample records approximately 140,000 clones, approximately 72% being singletons. The CDR3 is 15 residues long. Deletions cut 7 bases from V and 1 base from J, with 16 bases between. The germline gives CDR1 LNHDA, CDR2 SQIVND (reference sequence). The sample is drawn from a study of cytomegalovirus exposure and HLA in healthy donors. Overall study: HLA-typed donors were the source of approximately 80 million unique TCRs held in an early data release.

Study results and caveats: Accurate predictions that matched the HLA-A and HLA-B alleles of most subjects were reportedly made from TCR beta sequences. Cytomegalovirus status, reportedly, was diagnosed with high specificity and sensitivity by the classifier.

This chain joins TRBV19 and TRBJ1-1; D not resolved. The sample comprised PBMCs. The clonotype was recovered from a woman aged 55-69 years in good health and CMV-seronegative. The DNA of the CDR3 is TGTGCCAGTATGTCGAGGGCATTGGGGAACACTGAAGCTTTCTTT. This translates into CASMSRALGNTEAFF. The full variable domain, with the rest looked up from reference TRBV19 and TRBJ1-1, is DGGITQSPKYLFRKEGQNVTLSCEQNLNHDAMYWYRQDPGQGLRLIYYSQIVNDFQKGDIAEGYSVSREKKESFPLTVTSAQKNPTAFYLCASMSRALGNTEAFFGQGTRLTVV.